These T cell receptor beta chains were read from a single sample in a study of T cells after yellow fever vaccination. TCRdb re-called the 5' RACE reads with MiXCR, one entry per CDR3 protein. The sample lists 340,000 or so distinct CDR3 sequences, under 15% occurring once. The sequencing here drew on CD4+ T cells sorted from PBMCs, taken 15 days after the yellow fever booster vaccination. These receptors were taken from a man between 18 and 35 years old who received the YFV17D yellow fever vaccine. The CDR3 runs from the conserved cysteine through the conserved F or W. The order of the fields is CDR3 protein, CDR3 DNA, V gene, D gene, J gene, clone size. The D gene is left open where the match is weak. Size is omitted from some rows. Given values are once, few, many or a class for expanded clones.

CDR3: CASSQVGGQNTGELFF
DNA: TGTGCCAGCAGCCAAGTCGGGGGACAGAACACCGGGGAGCTGTTTTTT
V: TRBV14
D: -
J: TRBJ2-2
size: many

CDR3: CASRLDRVLSYNEQFF
DNA: TGTGCCAGCAGGTTGGACAGGGTACTTTCCTACAATGAGCAGTTCTTC
V: TRBV5-4
D: TRBD1
J: TRBJ2-1
size: few

CDR3: CASSPGGHFYEQYF
DNA: TGTGCCAGCAGCCCAGGGGGACACTTCTACGAGCAGTACTTC
V: TRBV7-9
D: TRBD1
J: TRBJ2-7
size: few

CDR3: CASSDRGNEQYF
DNA: TGCGCCAGCAGTGACAGGGGCAACGAGCAGTACTTC
V: TRBV10-2
D: -
J: TRBJ2-7
size: -

CDR3: CASSTYRSNQPQHF
DNA: TGTGCCAGCAGCACCTACAGGTCGAATCAGCCCCAGCATTTT
V: TRBV7-2
D: -
J: TRBJ1-5
size: -

CDR3: CASSIGGGETNEKLFF
DNA: TGTGCCAGCAGCATAGGCGGGGGAGAAACTAATGAAAAACTGTTTTTT
V: TRBV9
D: -
J: TRBJ1-4
size: -

CDR3: CASSYPQKRVNHNEQFF
DNA: TGTGCCAGCAGTTACCCCCAAAAGCGAGTGAATCACAATGAGCAGTTCTTC
V: TRBV6-2/TRBV6-3
D: -
J: TRBJ2-1
size: few

CDR3: CASSYSRQNTEAFF
DNA: TGTGCCAGCAGTTACTCCAGACAGAACACTGAAGCTTTCTTT
V: TRBV6-5
D: -
J: TRBJ1-1
size: many

CDR3: CASSRSPPEQGVGQPQHF
DNA: TGCGCCAGCAGCCGATCGCCCCCGGAACAGGGGGTTGGTCAGCCCCAGCATTTT
V: TRBV4-1
D: TRBD1
J: TRBJ1-5
size: many

CDR3: CASSEAGQPSSPLHF
DNA: TGTGCCAGCAGTGAAGCGGGACAGCCAAGTTCACCCCTCCACTTT
V: TRBV25-1
D: TRBD1
J: TRBJ1-6
size: many

CDR3: CSARGRPGLRGDTEAFF
DNA: TGCAGTGCTAGAGGGCGGCCGGGACTCCGAGGAGACACTGAAGCTTTCTTT
V: TRBV20-1
D: -
J: TRBJ1-1
size: -

CDR3: CASSLGSTSKRTPSTGELFF
DNA: TGTGCCAGCAGCTTAGGATCCACAAGCAAAAGGACCCCTAGCACCGGGGAGCTGTTTTTT
V: TRBV7-9
D: -
J: TRBJ2-2
size: -

CDR3: CASGFGQRLNQPQHF
DNA: TGTGCTAGTGGTTTCGGACAGCGGTTGAATCAACCCCAGCATTTT
V: TRBV12-5
D: -
J: TRBJ1-5
size: few

CDR3: CASSIGRGYEQYF
DNA: TGTGCCAGTAGTATCGGCAGGGGTTACGAGCAGTACTTC
V: TRBV19
D: -
J: TRBJ2-7
size: -

CDR3: CAWQETQYF
DNA: TGTGCATGGCAAGAGACCCAGTACTTC
V: TRBV27
D: -
J: TRBJ2-5
size: -

CDR3: CASTTLGLLNSPLHF
DNA: TGTGCCAGCACCACCCTCGGTCTACTCAATTCACCCCTCCACTTT
V: TRBV6-2/TRBV6-3
D: -
J: TRBJ1-6
size: -

CDR3: CASSRRTGGTYGYTF
DNA: TGTGCCAGCAGTAGACGGACAGGCGGGACGTATGGCTACACCTTC
V: TRBV12-3/TRBV12-4
D: TRBD1
J: TRBJ1-2
size: -

CDR3: CASSLGSRGDTIYF
DNA: TGTGCCAGCAGCTTGGGGAGTCGGGGAGACACCATATATTTT
V: TRBV5-4
D: -
J: TRBJ1-3
size: few

CDR3: CASRKWATETQYF
DNA: TGTGCCAGCAGGAAGTGGGCGACGGAGACCCAGTACTTC
V: TRBV27
D: -
J: TRBJ2-5
size: few

CDR3: CASSEQGVTYEQYF
DNA: TGTGCCAGCAGTGAACAGGGGGTCACCTACGAGCAGTACTTC
V: TRBV2
D: TRBD1
J: TRBJ2-7
size: few

CDR3: CASSWGGYEQYF
DNA: TGTGCCAGCAGTTGGGGGGGCTACGAGCAGTACTTC
V: TRBV12-3/TRBV12-4
D: TRBD2
J: TRBJ2-7
size: few

CDR3: CASSWRGQGAGEQFF
DNA: TGCGCCAGCAGCTGGAGGGGACAGGGGGCTGGTGAGCAGTTCTTC
V: TRBV5-1
D: TRBD1
J: TRBJ2-1
size: few

CDR3: CASSLGQTTDTQYF
DNA: TGCGCCAGCAGCTTGGGTCAGACCACAGATACGCAGTATTTT
V: TRBV5-1
D: -
J: TRBJ2-3
size: many

CDR3: CASSPPWLGGEQFF
DNA: TGTGCCAGCAGCCCACCCTGGCTAGGGGGTGAGCAGTTCTTC
V: TRBV3-1
D: -
J: TRBJ2-1
size: -

CDR3: CASSADGPLTDTQYF
DNA: TGCGCCAGCAGTGCCGACGGACCCCTCACAGATACGCAGTATTTT
V: TRBV10-1
D: -
J: TRBJ2-3
size: -

CDR3: CSARRGASQETQYF
DNA: TGCAGTGCGCGACGGGGAGCGTCACAAGAGACCCAGTACTTC
V: TRBV20-1
D: -
J: TRBJ2-5
size: -

CDR3: CSARAPSGTGVNTEAFF
DNA: TGCAGTGCTAGAGCTCCGTCCGGGACAGGGGTGAACACTGAAGCTTTCTTT
V: TRBV20-1
D: TRBD1
J: TRBJ1-1
size: few

CDR3: CASSQEPSGYNEQFF
DNA: TGCGCCAGCAGCCAAGAGCCTAGCGGTTACAATGAGCAGTTCTTC
V: TRBV4-3
D: TRBD2
J: TRBJ2-1
size: -

CDR3: CASSLFGDNSPLHF
DNA: TGTGCCAGCAGCTTATTTGGGGACAATTCACCCCTCCACTTT
V: TRBV7-2
D: -
J: TRBJ1-6
size: -

CDR3: CATSRDWGTAANTDTQYF
DNA: TGTGCCACCAGCAGAGATTGGGGGACAGCGGCGAACACAGATACGCAGTATTTT
V: TRBV15
D: TRBD1
J: TRBJ2-3
size: few

CDR3: CASSVRAADFYNEQFF
DNA: TGTGCCAGCAGCGTTCGCGCGGCAGATTTCTACAATGAGCAGTTCTTC
V: TRBV9
D: -
J: TRBJ2-1
size: -

CDR3: CSVFRNNEQFF
DNA: TGCAGCGTATTCCGGAACAATGAGCAGTTCTTC
V: TRBV29-1
D: -
J: TRBJ2-1
size: few